This TCR beta chain was recovered during a study of blood T cell repertoires in COVID-19. The CDR3 contains 15 residues. Trimming took 6 bases from V and 10 from J, leaving 22 bases between them. Looked up from germline, CDR1 is LGHDT and CDR2 is YNNKEL (reference sequence). Assay: immunoSEQ multiplex PCR; the TCRdb copy retains only in-frame clones and omits some. The data contain roughly 250,000 clones, around four fifths of them singletons. Sample: peripheral blood. This TCR was recovered from a woman in her thirties or forties with active or convalescent COVID-19. The chain joins TRBV3-1 (or the pseudogene TRBV3-2) to TRBJ2-1; the D gene is possibly TRBD2 (7 bases). The CDR3 loop reads CASRTVLGGAGEQFF. The CDR3 coding sequence is TGTGCCAGCAGAACCGTTTTGGGGGGGGCAGGGGAGCAGTTCTTC.